This paragraph covers one T cell receptor (beta chain) sequence. Its matching antigen is unknown. These data belong to a study of beta chain features in type 1 diabetes. Study outcomes and limitations: Researchers report that Type 1 diabetes patients had moderately but significantly shorter TCRB CDR3s across all four CD4+ subsets. These data did not resolve whether HLA type affects TCRB rearrangement.

The whole isolated RNA underwent reverse transcription, so sequencing captured expressed TCRB transcripts. Using immunoSEQ multiplex PCR, the repertoire was profiled, and TCRdb retains in-frame clones only, with some absent. The sample holds around 240,000 clones, more than 65% seen once. Per germline, CDR1 MNHEY and CDR2 SVGAGI. Deletions cut 2 bases from V and 0 bases from J, with 6 bases between. The CDR3 has 14 amino acids. The receptor was isolated from a man aged 30-40 years in good health. The V gene is TRBV6-5, the J gene TRBJ2-3, with D uncertain. Sequencing was carried out using naive CD4+ T cells from blood. The CDR3 protein is CASSYGSSTDTQYF. CDR3 sequence (DNA): TGTGCCAGCAGTTACGGGTCTAGCACAGATACGCAGTATTTT.